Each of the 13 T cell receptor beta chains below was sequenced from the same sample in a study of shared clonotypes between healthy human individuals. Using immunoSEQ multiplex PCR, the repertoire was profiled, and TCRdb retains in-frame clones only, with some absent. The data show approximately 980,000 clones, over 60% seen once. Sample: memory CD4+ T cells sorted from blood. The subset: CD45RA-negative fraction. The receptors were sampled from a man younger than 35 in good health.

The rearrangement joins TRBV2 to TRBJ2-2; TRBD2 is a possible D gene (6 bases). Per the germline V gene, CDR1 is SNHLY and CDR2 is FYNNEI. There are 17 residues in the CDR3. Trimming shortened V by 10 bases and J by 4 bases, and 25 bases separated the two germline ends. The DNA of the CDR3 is TGTGCCACCCTAGGTGGGCTACTAGCCTTTGGCACCGGGGAGCTGTTTTTT. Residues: CATLGGLLAFGTGELFF.

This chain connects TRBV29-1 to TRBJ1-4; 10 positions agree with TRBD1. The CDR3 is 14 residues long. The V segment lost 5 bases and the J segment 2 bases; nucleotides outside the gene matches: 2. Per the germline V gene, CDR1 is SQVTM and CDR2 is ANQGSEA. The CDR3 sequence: CSVKDRGTNEKLFF. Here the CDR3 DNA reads TGCAGCGTTAAGGACAGGGGGACTAATGAAAAACTGTTTTTT.

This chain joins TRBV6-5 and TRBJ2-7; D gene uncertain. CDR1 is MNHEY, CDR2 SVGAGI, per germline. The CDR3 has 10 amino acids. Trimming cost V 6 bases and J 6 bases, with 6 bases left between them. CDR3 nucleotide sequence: TGTGCCAGCAGCCGCCCCGAGCAGTACTTC. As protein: CASSRPEQYF.

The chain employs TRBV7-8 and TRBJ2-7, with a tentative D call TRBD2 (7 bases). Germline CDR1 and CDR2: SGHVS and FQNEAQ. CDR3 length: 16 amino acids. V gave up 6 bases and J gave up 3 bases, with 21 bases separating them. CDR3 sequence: CASSPIKGGDHYEQYF. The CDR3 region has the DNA TGTGCCAGCAGTCCCATTAAGGGGGGGGATCACTACGAGCAGTACTTC.

The CDR3 loop is CASSTGTSDYNEQFF. The CDR3 DNA follows: TGCGCCAGCAGCACAGGGACTAGCGACTACAATGAGCAGTTCTTC. This sequence joins TRBV5-1 and TRBJ2-1; 10 positions agree with TRBD2. Germline assignment: CDR1 SGHRS and CDR2 YFSETQ. This CDR3 is 15 amino acids long. After removal of 4 bases from V and 3 bases from J, the junction contained 4 bases not matched to a gene.

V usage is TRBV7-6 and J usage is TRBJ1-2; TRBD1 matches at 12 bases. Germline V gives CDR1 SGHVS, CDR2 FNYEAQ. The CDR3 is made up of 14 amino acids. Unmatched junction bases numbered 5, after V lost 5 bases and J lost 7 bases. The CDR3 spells CASSQGQGASGYTF. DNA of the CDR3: TGTGCCAGCAGCCAGGGACAGGGGGCATCTGGCTACACCTTC.

CDR3 DNA sequence: TGCGCCAGCAGCAGAGGTGGAGGAACTAGCGGAGCATACAATGAGCAGTTCTTC. Protein product: CASSRGGGTSGAYNEQFF. The chain is built from TRBV5-1 and TRBJ2-1; TRBD2 matches 8 bases. This CDR3 is built from 18 residues. Germline assignment: CDR1 SGHRS and CDR2 YFSETQ. V was clipped by 4 bases and J by 4 bases; unmatched bases: 16.

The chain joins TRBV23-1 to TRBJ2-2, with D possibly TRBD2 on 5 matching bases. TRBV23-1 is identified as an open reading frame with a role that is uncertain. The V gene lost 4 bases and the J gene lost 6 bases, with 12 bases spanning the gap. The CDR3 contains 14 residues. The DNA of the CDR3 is TGCGCCAGCAGTCTCGAAGGCGGGTCCGGGGAGCTGTTTTTT. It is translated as CASSLEGGSGELFF.

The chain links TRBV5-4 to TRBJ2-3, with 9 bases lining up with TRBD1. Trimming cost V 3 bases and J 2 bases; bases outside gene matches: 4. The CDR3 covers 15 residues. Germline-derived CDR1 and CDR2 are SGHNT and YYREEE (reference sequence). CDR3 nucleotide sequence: TGTGCCAGCAGCTCCGGGACAGGGCACACAGATACGCAGTATTTT. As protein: CASSSGTGHTDTQYF.

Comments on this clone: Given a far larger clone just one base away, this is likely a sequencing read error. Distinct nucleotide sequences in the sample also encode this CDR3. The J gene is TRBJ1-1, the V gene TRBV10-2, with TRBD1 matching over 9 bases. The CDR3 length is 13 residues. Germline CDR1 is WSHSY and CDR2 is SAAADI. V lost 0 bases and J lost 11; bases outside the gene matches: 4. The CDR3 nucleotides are TGCGCCAGCAGTGAGTCAACAGGGGGCAGGGCTTTCTTT. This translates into CASSESTGGRAFF.

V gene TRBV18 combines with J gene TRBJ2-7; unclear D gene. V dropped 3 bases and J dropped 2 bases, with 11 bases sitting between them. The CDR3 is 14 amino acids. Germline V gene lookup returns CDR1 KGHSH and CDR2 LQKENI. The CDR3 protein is CASSPSDGPYEQYF. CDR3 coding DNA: TGTGCCAGCTCACCTTCCGACGGACCCTACGAGCAGTACTTC.

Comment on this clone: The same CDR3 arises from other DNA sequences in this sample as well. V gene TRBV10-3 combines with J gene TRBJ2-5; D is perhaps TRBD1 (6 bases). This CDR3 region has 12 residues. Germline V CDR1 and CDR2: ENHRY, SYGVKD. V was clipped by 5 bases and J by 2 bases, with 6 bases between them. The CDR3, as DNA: TGTGCCATCAGTAGGGGGCAAGAGACCCAGTACTTC. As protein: CAISRGQETQYF.

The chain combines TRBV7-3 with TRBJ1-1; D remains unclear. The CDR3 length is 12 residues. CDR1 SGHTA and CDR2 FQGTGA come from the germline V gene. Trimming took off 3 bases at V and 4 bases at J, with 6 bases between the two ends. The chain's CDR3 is CASSFGVTEAFF. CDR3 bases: TGTGCCAGCAGCTTCGGAGTCACTGAAGCTTTCTTT.